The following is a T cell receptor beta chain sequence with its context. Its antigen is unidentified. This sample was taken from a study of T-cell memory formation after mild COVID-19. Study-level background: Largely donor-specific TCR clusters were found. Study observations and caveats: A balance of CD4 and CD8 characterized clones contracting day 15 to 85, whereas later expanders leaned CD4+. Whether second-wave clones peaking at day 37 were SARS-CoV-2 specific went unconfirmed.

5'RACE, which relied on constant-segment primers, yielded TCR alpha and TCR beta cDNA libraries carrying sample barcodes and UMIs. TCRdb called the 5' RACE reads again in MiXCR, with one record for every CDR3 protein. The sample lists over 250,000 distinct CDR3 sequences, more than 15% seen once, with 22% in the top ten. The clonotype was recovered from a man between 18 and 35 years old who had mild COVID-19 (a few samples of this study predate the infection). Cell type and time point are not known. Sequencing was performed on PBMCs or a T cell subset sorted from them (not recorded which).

CDR3 region: CASSFYGEETQYF. DNA for the CDR3: TGTGCCAGCAGCTTCTACGGGGAAGAGACCCAGTACTTC. The chain recombines TRBV7-2 with TRBJ2-5; D possibly corresponds to TRBD2 (5 bases). CDR1 is SGHTA and CDR2 is FQGNSA in the germline V gene. V lost 3 bases, J lost 3 bases, and 8 bases lay in between. The CDR3 is 13 amino acids.